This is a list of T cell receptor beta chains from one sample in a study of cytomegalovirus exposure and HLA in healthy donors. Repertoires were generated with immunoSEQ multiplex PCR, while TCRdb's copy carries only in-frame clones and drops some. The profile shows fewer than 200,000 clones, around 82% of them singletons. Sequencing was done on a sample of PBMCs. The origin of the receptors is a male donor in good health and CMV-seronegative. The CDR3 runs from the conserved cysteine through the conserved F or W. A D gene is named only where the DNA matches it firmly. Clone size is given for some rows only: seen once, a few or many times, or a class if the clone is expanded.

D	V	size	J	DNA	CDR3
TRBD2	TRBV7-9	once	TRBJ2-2	TGTGCCAGCACCGTAGTCAGTGGGAGGGCCGGCGGGGAGCTGTTTTTT	CASTVVSGRAGGELFF
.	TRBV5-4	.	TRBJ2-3	TGTGCCAGCAGCCCGGGGGGCAGGACCCGTAGCACAGATACGCAGTATTTT	CASSPGGRTRSTDTQYF
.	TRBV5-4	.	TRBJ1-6	TGTGCCAGCAGCTCCGGGACACCCGGAGGTTCACCCCTCCACTTT	CASSSGTPGGSPLHF
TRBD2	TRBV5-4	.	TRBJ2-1	TGTGCCAGCAGCTTTTCACCTAGCGGGAACAATGAGCAGTTCTTC	CASSFSPSGNNEQFF
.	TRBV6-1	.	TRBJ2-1	TGTGCCAGCAGTACGTCCGGGAGTGAGCAGTTCTTC	CASSTSGSEQFF
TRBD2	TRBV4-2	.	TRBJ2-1	TGTGTCAGCAGCCACTCATCCGGGACTAGCGGGGGATGGTTCTTC	CVSSHSSGTSGGWFF
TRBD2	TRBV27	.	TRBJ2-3	TGTGCCAGCAGCCTGGGGGGGGGTGCTAGCACAGATACGCAGTATTTT	CASSLGGGASTDTQYF
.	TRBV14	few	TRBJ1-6	TGTGCCAGCAGCCAATTTATACAGGACACCTCCTATAATTCACCCCTCCACTTT	CASSQFIQDTSYNSPLHF
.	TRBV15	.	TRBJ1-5	TGTGCCACCAGCAGGGACATAAGCAATCAGCCCCAGCATTTT	CATSRDISNQPQHF
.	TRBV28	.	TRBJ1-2	TGTGCCAGCAGTTCTCCCCCTCCCGTACTTTTCTATGGCTACACCTTC	CASSSPPPVLFYGYTF
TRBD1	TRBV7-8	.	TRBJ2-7	TGTGCCAGCAGCCCTAGGGGACAGGGGTTCTACGAGCAGTACTTC	CASSPRGQGFYEQYF
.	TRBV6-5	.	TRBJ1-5	TGTGCCAGCAGTCCGGCACGGGGGGGGAATCAGCCCCAGCATTTT	CASSPARGGNQPQHF
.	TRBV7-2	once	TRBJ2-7	TGTGCCAGCAGCCCCAGGGTCCTCTACGAGCAGTACTTC	CASSPRVLYEQYF
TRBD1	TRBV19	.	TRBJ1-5	TGTGCCAGTAGTATAGAGCCCCCAGGACAGGCTCCTCCTAATCAGCCCCAGCATTTT	CASSIEPPGQAPPNQPQHF
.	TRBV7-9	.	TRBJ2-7	TGTGCCAGCAGCCCTAATAATTTCGAGCAGTACTTC	CASSPNNFEQYF
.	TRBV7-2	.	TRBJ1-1	TGTGCCAGCAGCTTAGCTTTGGGGAAGGGAGGGACTGAAGCTTTCTTT	CASSLALGKGGTEAFF
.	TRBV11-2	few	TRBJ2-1	TGTGCCAGCAGCTTAGAAGTGGGAGGGGGATCATCCTACAATGAGCAGTTCTTC	CASSLEVGGGSSYNEQFF
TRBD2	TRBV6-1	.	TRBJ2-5	TGTGCCAGCAGTGCACGGCGGGGGGCGCGGGAGACCCAGTACTTC	CASSARRGARETQYF
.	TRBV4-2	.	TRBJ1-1	TGTGCCAGCAGCCAAGGGGCAGTCACTGAAGCTTTCTTT	CASSQGAVTEAFF
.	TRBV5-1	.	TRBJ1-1	TGCGCCAGCAGCTATGACAGGTCCTCGAACACTGAAGCTTTCTTT	CASSYDRSSNTEAFF
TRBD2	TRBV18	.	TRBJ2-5	TGTGCCAGCTCACCGGGACTACAAGAGACCCAGTACTTC	CASSPGLQETQYF
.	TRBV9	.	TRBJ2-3	TGTGCCAGCAGCGTAGTACCGGGTGATACGCAGTATTTT	CASSVVPGDTQYF
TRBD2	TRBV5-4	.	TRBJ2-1	TGTGCCAGCAGCCCGTTAGCGGGGGGCCCCTCCGAGCAGTTCTTC	CASSPLAGGPSEQFF
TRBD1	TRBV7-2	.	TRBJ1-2	TGTGCCAGCAACGACAGACCGGGACAGGGCTCTGGCTGCACCTTC	CASNDRPGQGSGCTF
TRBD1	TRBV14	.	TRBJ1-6	TGTGCCAGCAGCCAAGCGGGACAGCTGGATTGGGCCCACTTT	CASSQAGQLDWAHF
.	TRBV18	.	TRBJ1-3	TGTGCCAGCTCACGTGGAGGGGGAAACACCATATATTTT	CASSRGGGNTIYF
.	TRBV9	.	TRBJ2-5	TGTGCCAGCAGCGGTTCCCAGATCCCGGAGACCCAGTACTTC	CASSGSQIPETQYF
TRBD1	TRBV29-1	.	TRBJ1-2	TGCAGCGTTCCGGGACAGGGGGCGAAAGGCTACACCTTC	CSVPGQGAKGYTF
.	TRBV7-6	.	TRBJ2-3	TGTGCCAGCAGCTTAGACGGGAGTGGTGATACGCAGTATTTT	CASSLDGSGDTQYF
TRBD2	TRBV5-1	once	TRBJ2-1	TGCGCCAGCAGCTTGGAGGGGCCCCAGCGGGGGTACAATGAGCAGTTCTTC	CASSLEGPQRGYNEQFF
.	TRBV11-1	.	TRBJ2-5	TGTGCCAGCACGGGAGAATGGGAGACCCAGTACTTC	CASTGEWETQYF
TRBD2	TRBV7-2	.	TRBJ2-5	TGTGCCAGCAGCGCAAAATCGCCGGGGGGTGGAGAGACCCGGTACTTC	CASSAKSPGGGETRYF
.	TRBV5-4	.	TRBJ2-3	TGTGCCAGCAGCTCGGGGTCAGGTCCTAGCACAGATACGCAGTATTTT	CASSSGSGPSTDTQYF
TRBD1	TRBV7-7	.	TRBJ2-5	TGTGCCAGCAGCTCTCGACAGGGGGCTTCGGAGACCCAGTACTTC	CASSSRQGASETQYF
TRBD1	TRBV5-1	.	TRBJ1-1	TGCGCCAGCAGCTCCGCCGGGACAGCGAACACTGAAGCTTTCTTT	CASSSAGTANTEAFF
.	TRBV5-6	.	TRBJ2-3	TGTGCCAGCAGCTTCGGGACTCCCACAGATACGCAGTATTTT	CASSFGTPTDTQYF
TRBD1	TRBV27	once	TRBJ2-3	TGTGCCAGCAGTTTAAGGATCCCACCGGGACAGGGGTTTAGTTCTGGCACAGATACGCAGTATTTT	CASSLRIPPGQGFSSGTDTQYF
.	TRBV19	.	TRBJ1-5	TGTGCCAGTAGTATAGCGCCAGATCGCAATCAGCCCCAGCATTTT	CASSIAPDRNQPQHF
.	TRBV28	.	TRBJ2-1	TGTGCCAGCAGTTTGCAGGGGAGCTACAATGAGCAGTTCTTC	CASSLQGSYNEQFF
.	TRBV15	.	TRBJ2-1	TGTGCCACCAGCAGAGATCAAGCAATGGATGAGCAGTTCTTC	CATSRDQAMDEQFF
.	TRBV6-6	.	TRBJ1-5	TGTGCCAGCAGTTACGACAACAGAAAAAATCAGCCCCAGCATTTT	CASSYDNRKNQPQHF
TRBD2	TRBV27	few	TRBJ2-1	TGTGCCAGCAGGAGCCTCGGGGGGGCCCCCTACAATGAGCAGTTCTTC	CASRSLGGAPYNEQFF
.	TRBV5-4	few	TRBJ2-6	TGTGCCAGCAGCAAACCACGACAGGACACCAACGTCCTGACTTTC	CASSKPRQDTNVLTF
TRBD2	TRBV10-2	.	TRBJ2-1	TGCGCCAGCACCCTGGGACTAGGGGGGGGGTATGAGCAGTTCTTC	CASTLGLGGGYEQFF
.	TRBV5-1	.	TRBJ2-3	TGCGCCAGCAGTCCCCCCGCATCGGGGAGAGATACGCAGTATTTT	CASSPPASGRDTQYF
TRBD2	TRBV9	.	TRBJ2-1	TGTGCCAGCAGCGTAGTACCCTTAGCGGGGAGCTCCTACAATGAGCAGTTCTTC	CASSVVPLAGSSYNEQFF
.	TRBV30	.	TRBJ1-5	TGTGCCTGGAGTGTCGGGGAAGGGAAGCCCCAGCATTTT	CAWSVGEGKPQHF
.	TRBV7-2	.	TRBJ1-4	TGTGCCAGCAGTCTAGATTCAACTAATGAAAAACTGTTTTTT	CASSLDSTNEKLFF
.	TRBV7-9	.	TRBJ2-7	TGTTCCAGCAGACGTACCGGGGACTACGAGCAGTACTTC	CSSRRTGDYEQYF
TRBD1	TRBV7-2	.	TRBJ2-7	TGTGCCAGCAGCCCGAAAGAGGACAGGGGGCCCTACGAGCAGTACTTC	CASSPKEDRGPYEQYF
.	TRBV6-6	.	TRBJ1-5	TGTGCCAGCGCAGCAGGGGGCAATCAGCCCCAGCATTTT	CASAAGGNQPQHF
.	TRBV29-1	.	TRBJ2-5	TGCAGCGTTGACAGGGGGCGGGGGGAGACCCAGTACTTC	CSVDRGRGETQYF
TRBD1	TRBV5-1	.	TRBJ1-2	TGCGCCAGCAGCTTGGCCCTACGTAGCGACAGGGCCCTTAACTATGGCTACACCTTC	CASSLALRSDRALNYGYTF
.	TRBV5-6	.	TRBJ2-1	TGTGCCAGCAGCGAGTGGACCTCGCTTTCGGGGAATGAGCAGTTCTTC	CASSEWTSLSGNEQFF